Listed below are T cell receptor beta chains from one sample, sequenced in a study of early T cells in non-severe SARS-CoV-2 infection. TCRdb recomputed calls from the 5' RACE reads with MiXCR, one row per CDR3 protein. The repertoire holds tens of thousands of distinct CDR3 sequences, roughly an eighth seen once, with 2.5% to 3.5% in the top ten. The sample was whole blood, taken at baseline. These receptors all come from an adult who was a healthcare worker with PCR-confirmed SARS-CoV-2 infection or an uninfected control (not recorded which). The CDR3 runs from the conserved cysteine through the conserved F or W. A D gene is named only where the DNA matches it firmly. A row's size may be missing; if present it is once, few, many or a size class.

d_gene,j_gene,v_gene,abundance,CDR3nt,CDR3aa
TRBD2,TRBJ2-7,TRBV4-1,few,TGCGCCAGCAGCCAAGGTCTCCTAGCGGGGGGACACGCCTACGAGCAGTACTTC,CASSQGLLAGGHAYEQYF
-,TRBJ2-1,TRBV19,few,TGTGCCAGTAGTCTTAGAGGTATGAGGAATGAGCAGTTCTTC,CASSLRGMRNEQFF
TRBD1,TRBJ1-1,TRBV6-5,few,TGTGCCAGCAGTTACTCGGGACAGGGAGAAACTGAAGCTTTCTTT,CASSYSGQGETEAFF
-,TRBJ2-7,TRBV6-6,few,TGTGCCAGCAGTTATGGTAGGAAGGACTACGAGCAGTACTTC,CASSYGRKDYEQYF
-,TRBJ2-5,TRBV3-1,-,TGTGCCAGCAGCCCGAGAGTGGGTTGGCCCTTCCCACCCCCGCAAGAGACCCAGTACTTC,CASSPRVGWPFPPPQETQYF
TRBD1,TRBJ1-2,TRBV3-1,many,TGTGCCAGCAACATCGGACAGGGGCTCACCTTC,CASNIGQGLTF
-,TRBJ1-2,TRBV7-9,few,TGTGCCAGCAGCACTCCAAGCGTCGGATTCGCTGGCTACACCTTC,CASSTPSVGFAGYTF
-,TRBJ2-1,TRBV3-1,-,TGTGCCAGCAGCCGGCGGTCTCCCACCAGCTCCTACAATGAGCAGTTCTTC,CASSRRSPTSSYNEQFF
TRBD1,TRBJ1-4,TRBV5-8,many,TGTGCCAGCAGCGCGGGACAGGGGACAGAAAAACTGTTTTTT,CASSAGQGTEKLFF
TRBD1,TRBJ1-1,TRBV6-5,few,TGTGCCAGCAGTCTCAGGACAGGGCGGGGGAACACTGAAGCTTTCTTT,CASSLRTGRGNTEAFF
-,TRBJ1-6,TRBV7-9,-,TGTGCCAGCAGCTTACCAGGGCGCACTCATAATTCACCCCTCCACTTT,CASSLPGRTHNSPLHF
TRBD1,TRBJ2-2,TRBV29-1,many,TGCAGCGTTGGGGACAGGGGATATGATGCCGGGGAGCTGTTTTTT,CSVGDRGYDAGELFF
TRBD1,TRBJ1-1,TRBV5-6,few,TGTGCCAGCAGCTTGGCAGGGGGCCACGAAGCTTTCTTT,CASSLAGGHEAFF
-,TRBJ2-5,TRBV29-1,few,TGCAGCGCGATCACCGACTCTCCGGAGACCCAGTACTTC,CSAITDSPETQYF
TRBD2,TRBJ2-1,TRBV20-1,-,TGCAGTGCCCAGTTAGCGGGCCACTCCTACAATGAGCAGTTCTTC,CSAQLAGHSYNEQFF
-,TRBJ2-1,TRBV28,few,TGTGCCAGCGGACCGCAGTTCTTC,CASGPQFF
-,TRBJ2-5,TRBV18,few,TGTGCCAGCTCACCATTTCCCAGCAACCAAGAGACCCAGTACTTC,CASSPFPSNQETQYF
-,TRBJ2-5,TRBV29-1,few,TGCAGCGTTGAAGTAGGGCAAGAGACCCAGTACTTC,CSVEVGQETQYF
TRBD2,TRBJ2-7,TRBV5-4,few,TGTGCCAGCAGCTTGGGGGGACTAGATATTTCCTACGAGCAGTACTTC,CASSLGGLDISYEQYF
-,TRBJ1-4,TRBV6-5,-,TGTGCCTGCAGCAGGGCGGGGGAAAAACTGTTTTTT,CACSRAGEKLFF
-,TRBJ1-2,TRBV6-5,-,TGTGCCAGCAGTTACAGGGCCAGCTATGGCTACACCTTC,CASSYRASYGYTF
-,TRBJ1-1,TRBV6-5,few,TGTGCCAGCAGTTACTCGGGGAACATGAACACTGAAGCTTTCTTT,CASSYSGNMNTEAFF
-,TRBJ2-3,TRBV3-2,few,TGTGCCAGCAGACCTTCGACAGGCCAGACCACAGATACGCAGTATTTT,CASRPSTGQTTDTQYF
TRBD1,TRBJ2-3,TRBV29-1,-,TGCAGCGTTAAGGGGGCCGGAGATACGCAGTATTTT,CSVKGAGDTQYF
-,TRBJ1-1,TRBV5-6,-,TGTGCCAGCAGCCGAAGGACCGAGAGGGATAACACTGAAGCTTTCTTT,CASSRRTERDNTEAFF
-,TRBJ2-7,TRBV7-2,-,TGTGCCAGCAGCTTAGCTCCACAGCCCTCCTACGAGCAGTACTTC,CASSLAPQPSYEQYF
TRBD1,TRBJ1-2,TRBV10-2,many,TGCGCCAGCAGCGCGACGGGACAGGGGTTATCTTCTCGTGGCTACACCTTC,CASSATGQGLSSRGYTF
TRBD2,TRBJ2-3,TRBV4-2,-,TGTGCCAGCAGCCAAGAGCGGGGGGGCCCAGATACGCAGTATTTT,CASSQERGGPDTQYF
-,TRBJ2-3,TRBV20-1,few,TGCAGTGCTAGACGGGGTGCGGCTACAGATACGCAGTATTTT,CSARRGAATDTQYF
TRBD2,TRBJ2-5,TRBV11-2,-,TGTGTCAGCAGCTTAGGGGCTTGGGCTAGCGGAGGGAGGAGGACCCAGTACTTC,CVSSLGAWASGGRRTQYF
-,TRBJ1-1,TRBV12-3/TRBV12-4,few,TGTGCCAGCAGTCCACCCGGGGTTCCGAGGCCTGAAGCTTTCTTT,CASSPPGVPRPEAFF
TRBD2,TRBJ2-1,TRBV12-3/TRBV12-4,many,TGTGCCAGCAGTCAAGGACTAGCGGGGGTCAATGAGCAGTTCTTC,CASSQGLAGVNEQFF
-,TRBJ1-2,TRBV27,few,TGTGCCAGCAGGTCGTTACAGGGAGATAACTATGGCTACACCTTC,CASRSLQGDNYGYTF
-,TRBJ1-1,TRBV29-1,few,TGCAGCGTTGAATCGAGGGTACCAGCTGAAGCTTTCTTT,CSVESRVPAEAFF
-,TRBJ1-6,TRBV7-2,few,TGTGCCAGCAGCCCCCGTAATCGGGGTAATTCACCCCTCCACTTT,CASSPRNRGNSPLHF
TRBD1,TRBJ1-2,TRBV28,-,TGTGCCAGCCAGAGACAGGGGGCGTATCGGTATGGCTACACCTTC,CASQRQGAYRYGYTF
TRBD1,TRBJ1-3,TRBV4-2,many,TGTGCCAGCAGCCACTTCACAGGGGGAAGAAACACCATATATTTT,CASSHFTGGRNTIYF
TRBD1,TRBJ2-2,TRBV7-3,many,TGTGCCAGCAGCTACGGTGACAGGGGTCGCCCCGGGGAGCTGTTTTTT,CASSYGDRGRPGELFF
-,TRBJ1-2,TRBV2,many,TGTGCCAGCACAGGATCCGGCTACACCTTC,CASTGSGYTF
-,TRBJ2-3,TRBV9,few,TGTGCCAGCAGCGTGGGGACAGATACGCAGTATTTT,CASSVGTDTQYF
-,TRBJ2-7,TRBV28,many,TGTGCCAGCAGTCCCCGACGACGGGCAGGAACCTACGAGCAGTACTTC,CASSPRRRAGTYEQYF
TRBD1,TRBJ2-5,TRBV20-1,many,TGCAGTGCGGGACAGGGGCAGATTCAAGAGACCCAGTACTTC,CSAGQGQIQETQYF
-,TRBJ2-7,TRBV27,-,TGTGCCAGCAGTCCTATCCGCGTCTCCGGCTCCTACGAGCAGTACTTC,CASSPIRVSGSYEQYF
-,TRBJ2-3,TRBV6-6,-,TGTGCCAGCAGCCGCCCCACCTCGGATACGCAGTATTTT,CASSRPTSDTQYF
-,TRBJ2-5,TRBV4-1,few,TGCGCCAGCAGCCAGACGGGCCTTAAGACCCAGTACTTC,CASSQTGLKTQYF
-,TRBJ1-1,TRBV6-5,-,TGTGCCAGCAGATTAGCTCGGGACCGAGGGACTGAAGCTTTCTTT,CASRLARDRGTEAFF